The next 19 T cell receptor beta chains were all read from a single sample in a study of regulatory dendritic cells for organ transplantation. TCRdb's copy holds only in-frame clones and misses some; the assay was immunoSEQ multiplex PCR. The data show tens of thousands of clones, 85% to 95% seen once. Sequenced: naive CD8+ T cells from blood. The subset: CD45RA+ naive T cells. Source of these receptors: a human donor in good health.

This chain joins TRBV2 and TRBJ1-1; TRBD1 is a possible D gene (5 bases). Trimming shortened V by 7 bases and J by 7 bases, and 16 bases separated the two germline ends. Germline lookup yields CDR1 SNHLY and CDR2 FYNNEI. CDR3 length equals 13 residues. The CDR3 DNA follows: TGTGCCAGCAACCAGAGACAGAGAGATGAAGCTTTCTTT. It is translated as CASNQRQRDEAFF.

This clone was seen only a few times. The chain recombines TRBV2 with TRBJ1-1, with unresolved D. The V gene's germline CDR1 is SNHLY and CDR2 FYNNEI. The length of the CDR3 is 14 residues. Trimming pared 5 bases from V and 1 base from J, leaving 11 bases between. The CDR3 coding sequence is TGTGCCAGCAGTCCAACGGTCGGGAACACTGAAGCTTTCTTT. Translated, it gives CASSPTVGNTEAFF. Drawing the rest from reference TRBV2 and TRBJ1-1, the complete variable domain is EPEVTQTPSHQVTQMGQEVILRCVPISNHLYFYWYRQILGQKVEFLVSFYNNEISEKSEIFDDQFSVERPDGSNFTLKIRSTKLEDSAMYFCASSPTVGNTEAFFGQGTRLTVV.

The chain is built from TRBV5-1 and TRBJ2-1; unclear D gene. Germline V CDR1 and CDR2: SGHRS, YFSETQ. The V end lost 5 bases, the J end lost 0 bases, and 9 bases lay between the germline ends. There are 14 residues in the CDR3. The CDR3 reads CASRTDDSYNEQFF. The CDR3 bases are TGCGCCAGCAGAACTGACGACTCCTACAATGAGCAGTTCTTC.

The chain links TRBV5-1 to TRBJ1-2, with a possible D match to TRBD1 (6 bases). V lost 0 bases and J 4 bases, leaving 16 bases between the germline ends. The CDR3 runs 16 residues. CDR1 is SGHRS and CDR2 is YFSETQ in the germline V gene. The CDR3 region is CASSLDQTRGSYGYTF. The CDR3 DNA reads as TGCGCCAGCAGCTTGGATCAGACCAGGGGTAGCTATGGCTACACCTTC.

The chain links TRBV14 to TRBJ1-6; possibly TRBD1 for D (5 bases). The CDR3 loop spans 15 amino acids. In germline, CDR1 is SGHDN, CDR2 FVKESK. The V gene lost 5 bases and the J gene lost 7 bases, with 15 bases spanning the gap. CDR3 coding DNA: TGTGCCAGCAGCATCCAGGGACCGCCGAATTCACCCCTCCACTTT. This sequence encodes CASSIQGPPNSPLHF.

This chain uses TRBV7-9 with TRBJ1-4; 7 bases are a match to TRBD1. Trimming removed 4 bases from V and 8 bases from J; junction bases left unmatched: 19. The CDR3 is made up of 18 amino acids. CDR1 SEHNR and CDR2 FQNEAQ come from the germline V gene (reference sequence). CDR3 loop: CASSSPGAGGPWGEKLFF. The CDR3 DNA sequence: TGTGCCAGCAGCTCCCCCGGAGCAGGGGGGCCCTGGGGAGAAAAACTGTTTTTT.

The chain joins TRBV6-5 to TRBJ2-7; D is possibly TRBD2 (7 bases). V lost 6 bases to trimming and J lost 0 bases, with 15 bases between them. Germline-derived CDR1 and CDR2 are MNHEY and SVGAGI. The CDR3 loop spans 15 amino acids. The CDR3 region is CASSAGGPPSYEQYF. The CDR3, as DNA: TGTGCCAGCAGCGCCGGGGGGCCCCCCTCCTACGAGCAGTACTTC.

The J gene is TRBJ1-5, the V gene TRBV28, with a weak D call TRBD1 (5 bases). Trimming shortened V by 6 bases and J by 4 bases, and 16 bases separated the two germline ends. The CDR3 has 15 amino acids. From germline, CDR1 is MDHEN and CDR2 SYDVKM. CDR3 sequence: CASRLPRGGNQPQHF. In DNA form, the CDR3 reads TGTGCCAGCAGGCTACCCCGCGGGGGAAATCAGCCCCAGCATTTT.

The chain employs TRBV7-3 and TRBJ2-1; TRBD2 matches at 8 bases. The CDR3 has 16 residues. V trimming: 1 base; J trimming: 4 bases; junction bases outside the gene matches: 6. Germline V CDR1 and CDR2: SGHTA, FQGTGA. CDR3 amino acids: CASSLSGGGRYNEQFF. DNA of the CDR3: TGTGCCAGCAGCTTAAGTGGCGGGGGGCGGTACAATGAGCAGTTCTTC.

The chain links TRBV14 to TRBJ1-1, with a possible D match to TRBD1 (5 bases). V was pared by 4 bases and J by 0 bases, with 9 bases between. CDR1 SGHDN and CDR2 FVKESK come from the germline V gene. The CDR3 consists of 14 residues. This chain's CDR3 is CASSLQAMNTEAFF. The CDR3 DNA reads as TGTGCCAGCAGCCTACAGGCCATGAACACTGAAGCTTTCTTT. Full variable domain (missing parts from reference TRBV14 and TRBJ1-1): EAGVTQFPSHSVIEKGQTVTLRCDPISGHDNLYWYRRVMGKEIKFLLHFVKESKQDESGMPNNRFLAERTGGTYSTLKVQPAELEDSGVYFCASSLQAMNTEAFFGQGTRLTVV.

This clone was seen once. The chain has TRBV4-3 and TRBJ1-4, with D possibly matching TRBD1 (5 bases). In germline, CDR1 is LGHNA, CDR2 YSLEER. There are 18 residues in the CDR3. Trimming stripped 0 bases from V and 0 bases from J, with 14 bases between. CDR3 region: CASSQDLTESATNEKLFF. CDR3 DNA sequence: TGCGCCAGCAGCCAAGATTTGACAGAATCCGCAACTAATGAAAAACTGTTTTTT.

The chain links TRBV15 to TRBJ2-3, with D maybe TRBD2 (5 bases). Looked up from germline, CDR1 is LNHNV and CDR2 is YYDKDF (reference sequence). This CDR3 has 16 amino acids. Deletions cut 1 base from V and 0 bases from J, with 11 bases between. The CDR3 nucleotides are TGTGCCACCAGCAGAGCGAGCGGAGGCAGCACAGATACGCAGTATTTT. This sequence encodes CATSRASGGSTDTQYF.

V is TRBV11-1 and J is TRBJ2-7; the D call may be TRBD1 or TRBD2 (5 bases each). The germline V and J ends were trimmed by 5 bases and 5 bases, with 16 bases remaining between them. Per germline, CDR1 SGHAT and CDR2 FQDESV (reference sequence). The CDR3 contains 14 residues. The CDR3 is CASSQTKQEDEQYF. The CDR3 coding sequence is TGTGCCAGCAGCCAGACAAAACAGGAGGACGAGCAGTACTTC.

The chain recombines TRBV7-6 with TRBJ2-1, with D maybe TRBD2 (5 bases). The CDR3 loop spans 13 amino acids. Between the trimmed V and J ends, which lost 3 bases and 16 bases, there was a span of 19 bases. Germline V gene data show CDR1 as SGHVS and CDR2 as FNYEAQ. CDR3 loop: CASSFNSGWLLFF. CDR3 DNA sequence: TGTGCCAGCAGCTTTAATTCGGGGTGGCTCCTCTTCTTC.

This CDR3 reads CAWYGTLWNGYTF. CDR3 DNA sequence: TGTGCCTGGTATGGGACACTTTGGAATGGCTACACCTTC. The V gene is TRBV30, the J gene TRBJ1-2, with D possibly matching TRBD1 (6 bases). V shed 5 bases and J shed 6 bases, with 16 bases lying between them. This CDR3 is built from 13 residues. Germline V lookup: CDR1 GTSNPN, CDR2 SVGIG (reference sequence).

The chain is built from TRBV5-1 and TRBJ2-5; D ambiguous. V was cut by 5 bases and J by 0 bases, with 11 bases left in between. This CDR3 has 14 residues. Germline V lookup: CDR1 SGHRS, CDR2 YFSETQ. CDR3 nucleotide sequence: TGCGCCAGCAGTACCGGGTCGTACCAAGAGACCCAGTACTTC. Translating it yields CASSTGSYQETQYF. Looking up the rest from reference TRBV5-1 and TRBJ2-5 gives the full variable domain: KAGVTQTPRYLIKTRGQQVTLSCSPISGHRSVSWYQQTPGQGLQFLFEYFSETQRNKGNFPGRFSGRQFSNSRSEMNVSTLELGDSALYLCASSTGSYQETQYFGPGTRLLVL.

This clone was seen once. The chain employs TRBV7-6 and TRBJ1-2, with D perhaps matching TRBD1 (5 bases). The ends were cut back, 1 base at V and 4 bases at J, with 7 bases in the middle. In germline, CDR1 is SGHVS, CDR2 FNYEAQ. The CDR3 runs to 13 residues. In nucleotides, the CDR3 is TGTGCCAGCAGCTTAGGTCAGGGCTATGGCTACACCTTC. As protein: CASSLGQGYGYTF.

This chain links TRBV7-8 with TRBJ2-3; 8 bases line up with TRBD1. With V trimmed by 7 bases and J by 1 base, 16 bases remained unmatched. The CDR3 covers 18 residues. CDR1 SGHVS and CDR2 FQNEAQ come from the germline V gene. CDR3 protein: CASIFAGQGAWGTDTQYF. CDR3 sequence (DNA): TGTGCCAGCATATTCGCCGGGCAGGGGGCATGGGGCACAGATACGCAGTATTTT.

J is TRBJ2-5 and V is TRBV9, with 12 bases fitting TRBD2. Per germline, CDR1 SGDLS and CDR2 YYNGEE. This CDR3 has 15 amino acids. The J segment lost 4 bases and the V segment lost 3 bases, leaving 4 bases of the junction unmatched. The CDR3 loop reads CASSGGGLAGETQYF. The DNA of the CDR3 is TGTGCCAGCAGCGGAGGGGGACTAGCGGGAGAGACCCAGTACTTC.